Presented here are 24 T cell receptor beta chains from one specimen sequenced in a study of Graves' ophthalmopathy and Graves' hyperthyroidism. The study amplified TCR beta CDR3 regions using RNA transcripts. First-round RT-PCR relied on HTBI primers, and a second-round multiplex PCR came next. TCRdb independently ran MiXCR on the multiplex PCR reads; one entry per CDR3 protein. The repertoire holds about 640,000 distinct CDR3 sequences, with about 40% as singletons. The sequenced material came from peripheral blood. These receptors were obtained from an adult man with Graves' ophthalmopathy.

This clonotype was seen only once. V and J are TRBV7-9 and TRBJ2-5; 7 nucleotides align to TRBD2. The J segment lost 9 bases and the V segment lost 8 bases, leaving 3 bases of the junction unmatched. The length of the CDR3 is 10 residues. Germline V gives CDR1 SEHNR, CDR2 FQNEAQ (reference sequence). The CDR3 spells CASRGRAQYF. Written as DNA, the CDR3 is TGTGCCAGCCGGGGGAGGGCCCAGTACTTC. The full variable domain, completed using reference TRBV7-9 and TRBJ2-5, is DTGVSQNPRHKITKRGQNVTFRCDPISEHNRLYWYRQTLGQGPEFLTYFQNEAQLEKSRLLSDRFSAERPKGSFSTLEIQRTEQGDSAMYLCASRGRAQYFGPGTRLLVL.

A few counts support this clonotype. The genes are TRBV6-5 and TRBJ2-7, with TRBD2 identical over 7 bases. Per germline, CDR1 MNHEY and CDR2 SVGAGI. This CDR3 has 13 residues. V shed 8 bases, J shed 6 bases, and the junction held 10 bases outside the gene matches. CDR3 sequence: CASGGEFGLEQYF. The CDR3 DNA sequence: TGTGCCAGCGGGGGGGAATTCGGTCTCGAGCAGTACTTC.

V is TRBV20-1 and J is TRBJ1-4, with D perhaps TRBD1 (5 bases). Trimming left V 4 bases short and J 7 bases short, with 16 bases between. Germline CDR1 is DFQATT and CDR2 is SNEGSKA (reference sequence). This CDR3 has 14 amino acids. The CDR3 protein is CSAIPGAGSEKLFF. CDR3 coding DNA: TGCAGTGCTATCCCTGGGGCAGGGAGTGAAAAACTGTTTTTT.

This clonotype was seen ten or more times. V gene TRBV25-1 combines with J gene TRBJ2-7; 7 bases line up with TRBD1. CDR3 length equals 13 residues. The ends lost 8 bases at V and 5 bases at J; junction bases unmatched: 9. CDR1 MGHDK and CDR2 SYGVNS come from the germline V gene. The CDR3, as DNA: TGTGCCAGCTCGCTGACAGGGCCGGACGAGCAGTACTTC. Protein product: CASSLTGPDEQYF.

V gene TRBV29-1 combines with J gene TRBJ1-1; D not certain. Germline V gene lookup returns CDR1 SQVTM and CDR2 ANQGSEA. This CDR3 is 12 amino acids long. The V gene lost 8 bases and the J gene lost 3 bases, with 13 bases spanning the gap. In DNA form, the CDR3 reads TGCAGCTTTCAAGGGCGGTACACTGAAGCTTTCTTT. Amino acid sequence: CSFQGRYTEAFF.

This sequence joins TRBV12-3 or TRBV12-4 and TRBJ2-5; a weak D match, TRBD1 (5 bases). The DNA matches TRBJ2-1 better at its end, which makes the J call doubtful. This CDR3 comprises 14 residues. CDR3 sequence: CASSAPQGGDEQFF. The CDR3 region has the DNA TGTGCCAGCAGCGCGCCTCAGGGTGGCGATGAGCAGTTCTTC.

This clonotype was observed at least ten times. Germline and junction disagree at one end, which may indicate a read error. V and J are TRBV7-7 and TRBJ2-7; 7 bases line up with TRBD1. CDR3 length: 13 amino acids. The V gene's germline CDR1 is SSHAT and CDR2 FNYEAQ (reference sequence). The CDR3 reads CASSQGQTYEQYF. CDR3 nucleotide sequence: TGTGCTAGCAGCCAGGGACAGACTTACGAGCAGTACTTC. Supplemented by reference TRBV7-7 and TRBJ2-7, the full variable domain reads GAGVSQSPRYKVTKRGQDVTLRCDPISSHATLYWYQQALGQGPEFLTYFNYEAQPDKSGLPSDRFSAERPEGSISTLTIQRTEQRDSAMYRCASSQGQTYEQYFGPGTRLTVT.

Turning to this clonotype: A much bigger clone sits one base away, suggesting this may be a read error. The J gene is TRBJ2-2, the V gene TRBV24-1, with 7 bases fitting TRBD1. Germline V gives CDR1 KGHDR, CDR2 SFDVKD. This CDR3 region has 16 residues. The CDR3 nucleotides read TGTGCCACCAGTGATTCAGGACAGGCATACACCGGGGAGCTGTTATTT. Its protein product is CATSDSGQAYTGELLF.

This rearrangement joins TRBV6-2 or TRBV6-3 to TRBJ1-5, with D unresolved. CDR1 MNHEY and CDR2 SVGEGT come from the germline V gene. The CDR3 is 14 amino acids. V lost 2 bases and J 1 base, leaving 6 bases between the germline ends. CDR3 coding DNA: TGTGCCAGCAGTTACAGCGTAAGCAATCAGCCCCAGCATTTT. It is translated as CASSYSVSNQPQHF.

This clonotype was observed a handful of times. V and J are TRBV11-2 and TRBJ2-7, with 7 bases fitting TRBD2. The CDR3 sequence is 16 residues long. Germline V gene data show CDR1 as SGHAT and CDR2 as FQNNGV. V was clipped by 2 bases and J by 7 bases; unmatched bases: 14. In DNA, the CDR3 is TGTGCCAGCAGCTTATCGGGTGGGAGGGTTTATTTGGAGCAGTACTTC. Amino acid sequence: CASSLSGGRVYLEQYF.

The chain couples TRBV4-2 to TRBJ2-5; D not resolved. Trimming pared 5 bases from V and 4 bases from J, leaving 11 bases between. The CDR3 is made up of 13 amino acids. Germline loops: CDR1 LGHNA, CDR2 YNFKEQ. CDR3 nucleotides: TGTGCCAGCAGCTATAGTGTTGGAGAGACCCAGTACTTC. Residues: CASSYSVGETQYF.

Worth noting for this clonotype: The junction shows a germline mismatch at one end, possibly a read error. The V call is TRBV7-7, the J call TRBJ2-5; D might be TRBD2 (6 bases). The germline CDR1 and CDR2 sequences are SSHAT and FNYEAQ (reference sequence). There are 14 residues in the CDR3. CDR3 amino acids: CASSSGDGEETRYF. DNA of the CDR3: TGTGCTAGCAGCTCGGGAGACGGTGAAGAGACCCGGTACTTC.

The chain joins TRBV10-3 to TRBJ2-3; no reliable D call. The germline V gene has CDR1 ENHRY and CDR2 SYGVKD. The CDR3 consists of 15 residues. The V gene lost 3 bases and the J gene lost 0 bases, with 10 bases spanning the gap. DNA of the CDR3: TGTGCCATCAGTGACCCTGGCGAGAGCACAGATACGCAGTATTTT. Amino acid sequence: CAISDPGESTDTQYF.

The chain uses TRBV29-1 and TRBJ2-5; the match to TRBD2 covers 12 bases. The J segment lost 5 bases and the V segment lost 4 bases, leaving 8 bases of the junction unmatched. The CDR3 spans 15 residues. Germline V gives CDR1 SQVTM, CDR2 ANQGSEA. Here the CDR3 reads CSVGLAGVRMETQYF. The CDR3 nucleotides read TGCAGCGTTGGACTAGCGGGAGTGAGGATGGAGACCCAGTACTTC.

This chain connects TRBV6-5 to TRBJ2-5; 7 bases match TRBD2. The CDR3 length is 15 residues. With V trimmed by 2 bases and J by 0 bases, 3 bases remained unmatched. Germline V gene sequence: CDR1 MNHEY, CDR2 SVGAGI. The CDR3: CASSYGAGDQETQYF. CDR3 nucleotide sequence: TGTGCCAGCAGTTACGGGGCGGGGGACCAAGAGACCCAGTACTTC.

This clonotype was seen ten or more times. In DNA, the CDR3 is TGTGCCAGCAAGCCCTCCCCCGGGACCGCCGGAAACACCATATATTTT. Its protein product is CASKPSPGTAGNTIYF. The V call is TRBV2, the J call TRBJ1-3, with D tentatively TRBD1 (5 bases). The germline CDR1 and CDR2 sequences are SNHLY and FYNNEI. Trimming removed 7 bases at V and 4 bases at J, with 20 bases between. CDR3 length: 16 residues.

The chain has TRBV7-8 and TRBJ2-5, with TRBD1 matching over 9 bases. Matching the DNA end better, TRBJ2-1 makes the J call doubtful. This CDR3 spans 15 amino acids. CDR1 is SGHVS and CDR2 is FQNEAQ in the germline V gene. CDR3: CASSQFGTGLNEQFF. The CDR3 region has the DNA TGTGCCAGCAGCCAATTCGGGACAGGGCTCAATGAGCAGTTCTTC.

To note about this clonotype: A much larger clone differs from this one at a single base, so this may be a read error. V is TRBV2 and J is TRBJ2-7; a weak D match, TRBD2 (6 bases). CDR3 size: 16 residues. CDR1 is SNHLY, CDR2 FYNNEI, per germline. V lost 6 bases, J lost 1 base, and 19 bases lay in between. In nucleotides, the CDR3 is TGTGCCAGCAGCCGACCAGGGACCGGGAGATCCTACGAGCAGTACTTC. Translation gives CASSRPGTGRSYEQYF.

This clonotype was detected only once. CDR3 coding DNA: TGTGCCAGCAGCCAAGATTGGCGGGGGAGCTCCTACGAGCAGTACTTC. It yields the protein CASSQDWRGSSYEQYF. The genes are TRBV7-2 and TRBJ2-7; 7 positions match TRBD2. Germline CDR1 SGHTA, CDR2 FQGNSA. The CDR3 loop spans 16 amino acids. Unmatched junction bases numbered 10, after V lost 5 bases and J lost 0 bases.

With respect to this clonotype: Germline and junction disagree at one end, which may indicate a read error. The chain recombines TRBV11-2 with TRBJ2-7; the D gene could be TRBD1 or TRBD2 (5 bases each). The CDR3 is 14 residues long. Per germline, CDR1 SGHAT and CDR2 FQNNGV. DNA for the CDR3: TGTGCCAGCAGCCAAGCGGCCCAGGGTTACGAGCGGTACTTC. Residues: CASSQAAQGYERYF.

A remark on this clonotype: A much larger clone is a single base away; this may be a read error. The chain uses TRBV6-6 and TRBJ2-5; the D gene could be TRBD1 or TRBD2 (5 bases each). The CDR3 is 15 amino acids. Germline V CDR1 and CDR2: MNHNY, SVGAGI (reference sequence). Trimming took off 4 bases at V and 2 bases at J, with 14 bases between the two ends. The CDR3 spells CASSSMGPKQETQYF. The CDR3 region has the DNA TGTGCCAGCAGTTCCATGGGACCGAAGCAAGAGACCCAGTACTTC.

This clonotype showed up just a few times. This rearrangement joins TRBV6-5 to TRBJ2-7, with 13 bases lining up with TRBD2. After removal of 4 bases from V and 2 bases from J, the junction contained 14 bases not matched to a gene. Per germline, CDR1 MNHEY and CDR2 SVGAGI. The CDR3 length is 19 residues. CDR3 protein: CASSLTTPGLAGKAYEQYF. CDR3 sequence (DNA): TGTGCCAGCAGTTTGACGACACCGGGACTAGCGGGGAAAGCCTACGAGCAGTACTTC.

The gene calls are TRBV29-1 and TRBJ1-1; unclear D gene. CDR1 SQVTM and CDR2 ANQGSEA come from the germline V gene. The CDR3 has 13 residues. Trimming cost V 7 bases and J 0 bases, with 12 bases left between them. The CDR3 is CSGSAGLNTEAFF. The CDR3 DNA reads as TGCAGCGGGTCAGCGGGATTGAACACTGAAGCTTTCTTT. The full variable domain, rest sourced from reference TRBV29-1 and TRBJ1-1, is SAVISQKPSRDICQRGTSLTIQCQVDSQVTMMFWYRQQPGQSLTLIATANQGSEATYESGFVIDKFPISRPNLTFSTLTVSNMSPEDSSIYLCSGSAGLNTEAFFGQGTRLTVV.

This clonotype was observed once. Relative to the germline gene, one junction end is altered; a read error may explain this. CDR3 amino acids: CASSLRSGDQPQHF. As DNA, the CDR3 is TGTGCTAGCAGCTTACGATCAGGCGATCAGCCCCAGCATTTT. The chain uses TRBV7-7 and TRBJ1-5; no reliable D call. Germline V gene lookup returns CDR1 SSHAT and CDR2 FNYEAQ (reference sequence). The CDR3 extends over 14 amino acids.